What follows describes a single T cell receptor (beta chain). This record belongs to a study of cytomegalovirus exposure and HLA in healthy donors. PCR was performed using 60 Vbeta and 13 Jbeta primers. The method was immunoSEQ multiplex PCR; TCRdb's version includes in-frame clones alone and lacks a portion of them. The top ten hold about 32% of the sample, which has about 78,000 clones, about four fifths seen once. The receptor's source is a man aged 50 to 59 in good health and CMV-seropositive. Sequenced input: PBMCs.

The CDR3 DNA reads as TGTGCCAGTAGTCCACGGACAGGGCCAGGGGCCAACGTCCTGACTTTC. Amino acids: CASSPRTGPGANVLTF. The V and J genes are TRBV19 and TRBJ2-6; 8 bases are a match to TRBD1. This CDR3 has 16 residues. Germline CDR1 LNHDA, CDR2 SQIVND (reference sequence). The V segment lost 5 bases and the J segment 4 bases; nucleotides outside the gene matches: 7.